The 14 T cell receptor beta chains in this list originate from one sample, sequenced in a study of shared clonotypes between healthy human individuals. The protocol was immunoSEQ multiplex PCR, while the TCRdb copy is restricted to in-frame clones and leaves out a portion. This sample has about 1.1 million clones, with approximately 80% found just once. Sample: memory CD4+ T cells from PBMCs. Subset meaning: CD45RA-negative fraction. Receptor source: a man aged 18 to 35 in good health. Some clones in this sample may be carry-over from other donors' samples.

The V call is TRBV18, the J call TRBJ2-1; D is possibly TRBD2 (6 bases). The CDR3 sequence is 15 residues long. Trimming cost V 5 bases and J 0 bases, with 11 bases left between them. The germline V gene has CDR1 KGHSH and CDR2 LQKENI. The CDR3 protein is CASSKERASYNEQFF. CDR3 nucleotides: TGTGCCAGCTCAAAAGAGCGGGCCTCCTACAATGAGCAGTTCTTC.

This clone came up a few times. The CDR3 DNA is TGTGCCAGCTCACCAGGGAATATGGGAGTTTCTGGCTACACCTTC. It specifies CASSPGNMGVSGYTF. The gene calls are TRBV18 and TRBJ1-2; the D is unclear. Germline-derived CDR1 and CDR2 are KGHSH and LQKENI. Trimming removed 2 bases from V and 7 bases from J, with 17 bases in between. The length of the CDR3 is 15 residues.

The V gene is TRBV5-1, the J gene TRBJ1-5, with 9 bases lining up with TRBD1. There are 14 residues in the CDR3. Germline CDR1 is SGHRS and CDR2 is YFSETQ. J lost 7 bases, V lost 4 bases, and 6 bases had no gene match. This CDR3 reads CASSEGTGRQPQHF. In DNA form, the CDR3 reads TGCGCCAGCAGCGAAGGGACAGGGCGACAGCCCCAGCATTTT.

The chain joins TRBV4-1 to TRBJ2-4; D is unclear. The CDR3 has 16 residues. The ends were cut back, 0 bases at V and 0 bases at J, with 9 bases in the middle. Germline lookup yields CDR1 MGHRA and CDR2 YSYEKL. CDR3 sequence (DNA): TGCGCCAGCAGCCAAGAGGCGATAGTAGCCAAAAACATTCAGTACTTC. This encodes CASSQEAIVAKNIQYF.

The count of this clone is one. V and J are TRBV4-1 and TRBJ1-5, with 7 bases fitting TRBD1. V trimming: 2 bases; J trimming: 4 bases; junction bases outside the gene matches: 5. Germline V lookup: CDR1 MGHRA, CDR2 YSYEKL. This CDR3 contains 15 residues. The CDR3 coding sequence is TGCGCCAGCAGCCAAACCGGGACAGAGAATCAGCCCCAGCATTTT. Its protein product is CASSQTGTENQPQHF.

This clone was seen only once. V usage is TRBV5-8 and J usage is TRBJ2-3; TRBD1 matches 8 bases. V was clipped by 3 bases and J by 0 bases; unmatched bases: 9. The V gene's germline CDR1 is SGHTS and CDR2 YDEGEE. The CDR3 sequence is 17 residues long. In DNA, the CDR3 is TGTGCCAGCAGCTCGGGGACAGGTTCCCATAGCACAGATACGCAGTATTTT. This codes for CASSSGTGSHSTDTQYF.

The chain has TRBV7-8 and TRBJ2-1, with 10 nucleotides matching TRBD1. The germline CDR1 and CDR2 sequences are SGHVS and FQNEAQ. This CDR3 has 16 amino acids. Trimming cost V 5 bases and J 9 bases; bases outside gene matches: 13. This CDR3 reads CASSRITGQGWGEQFF. The DNA of the CDR3 is TGTGCCAGCAGCCGAATCACGGGACAGGGGTGGGGTGAGCAGTTCTTC. Drawing the rest from reference TRBV7-8 and TRBJ2-1, the complete variable domain is GAGVSQSPRYKVAKRGQDVALRCDPISGHVSLFWYQQALGQGPEFLTYFQNEAQLDKSGLPSDRFFAERPEGSVSTLKIQRTQQEDSAVYLCASSRITGQGWGEQFFGPGTRLTVL.

The chain carries TRBV28 and TRBJ1-1; D not resolved. Per the germline V gene, CDR1 is MDHEN and CDR2 is SYDVKM. The V end lost 4 bases, the J end lost 3 bases, and 12 bases lay between the germline ends. This CDR3 comprises 14 residues. CDR3 residues: CASSSPPRDTEAFF. CDR3 coding DNA: TGTGCCAGCAGTTCACCGCCCCGGGACACTGAAGCTTTCTTT.

The V call is TRBV5-4, the J call TRBJ2-5; 7 bases match TRBD2. The CDR3 has 15 amino acids. Trimming at V came to 3 bases and at J to 0 bases, leaving 5 bases not matched to a gene. Germline loops: CDR1 SGHNT, CDR2 YYREEE (reference sequence). CDR3 DNA sequence: TGTGCCAGCAGCTCGGGGGGTTCAAACCAAGAGACCCAGTACTTC. It translates to CASSSGGSNQETQYF.

The rearrangement links TRBV11-1 to TRBJ2-7; maybe TRBD1 (5 bases). The CDR3 is made up of 14 amino acids. Trimming shortened V by 5 bases and J by 3 bases, and 14 bases separated the two germline ends. Germline V gives CDR1 SGHAT, CDR2 FQDESV (reference sequence). The CDR3 region is CASSLAGQGYEQYF. In DNA, the CDR3 is TGTGCCAGCAGCCTGGCCGGGCAGGGCTACGAGCAGTACTTC.

This rearrangement joins TRBV7-3 to TRBJ1-1, with 8 bases identical to TRBD1. Germline V lookup: CDR1 SGHTA, CDR2 FQGTGA. This CDR3 has 14 amino acids. Trimming took 5 bases from V and 4 from J; bases not matched to a gene: 6. The CDR3 spells CASSPQTGGTEAFF. The CDR3 DNA reads as TGTGCCAGCAGCCCACAAACAGGGGGCACTGAAGCTTTCTTT.

Concerning this clone: Other DNA variants within this sample encode the same CDR3. The chain recombines TRBV5-1 with TRBJ1-2; D gene uncertain. The CDR3 is 13 amino acids. Germline values: CDR1 SGHRS, CDR2 YFSETQ. Trimming shortened V by 4 bases and J by 2 bases, and 9 bases separated the two germline ends. The DNA for the CDR3 is TGCGCCAGCAGCCCCGGCGCCAACTATGGCTACACCTTC. Protein: CASSPGANYGYTF.

The chain has TRBV6-5 and TRBJ2-2; D not certain. The V gene's germline CDR1 is MNHEY and CDR2 SVGAGI. The CDR3 is 14 amino acids. Trimming pared 4 bases from V and 3 bases from J, leaving 9 bases between. The chain's CDR3 is CASSSKGYTGELFF. The DNA for the CDR3 is TGTGCCAGCAGTTCGAAGGGATACACCGGGGAGCTGTTTTTT.

This chain uses TRBV5-1 with TRBJ2-1; the D gene is possibly TRBD2 (6 bases). Trimming took 0 bases from V and 6 from J, leaving 13 bases between them. Per germline, CDR1 SGHRS and CDR2 YFSETQ. This CDR3 is built from 15 residues. CDR3 residues: CASSLDGSLGNEQFF. The DNA for the CDR3 is TGCGCCAGCAGCTTGGACGGGAGTCTAGGCAATGAGCAGTTCTTC.